Reported below is one TCR beta chain. This clone was counted a few times. Its antigen is still unknown. It has no much larger one-base neighbor in the sample; base qualities were not kept. The data were taken from a study of T cell changes during pregnancy in multiple sclerosis (dated by TCRdb to between 2017 and 2020). A note on the overall study: The study examined how the T cell repertoire changed over the course of pregnancy in women with multiple sclerosis.

Trimming accounts for 6 bases at V and 8 bases at J, while the number of junction bases matched to no gene is 7. The germline V gene encodes CDR1 SNHLY and CDR2 FYNNEI. Inclusive of the bounding cysteine and phenylalanine, the CDR3 is 13 residues long. Only the CDR3 region is kept as DNA, spanning 39 bases read in frame from base 1. The library was prepared using the immunoSEQ multiplex PCR assay. TCRdb's version of the immuneACCESS table is confined to in-frame rearrangements and falls short of the full clone set. An unresolved V gene accounts for under half of the shortfall where checked; the remainder is of unknown origin. For this sample the table gives around 45,000 clones, of which over 75% were detected only once. The ten largest clones take up just over 8% of the sample.

The V and J segments used are TRBV2 and TRBJ1-2, with TRBD1 matching 9 junction bases. Here the sequenced sample was CD8+ T cells from peripheral blood mononuclear cells, taken in the second trimester of pregnancy. The TCR sequence derives from a female donor with multiple sclerosis, enrolled in a pregnancy study. Here the CDR3 is given as CASSGWTGEGYTF. The base sequence is TGTGCCAGCAGCGGATGGACAGGGGAAGGCTACACCTTC.